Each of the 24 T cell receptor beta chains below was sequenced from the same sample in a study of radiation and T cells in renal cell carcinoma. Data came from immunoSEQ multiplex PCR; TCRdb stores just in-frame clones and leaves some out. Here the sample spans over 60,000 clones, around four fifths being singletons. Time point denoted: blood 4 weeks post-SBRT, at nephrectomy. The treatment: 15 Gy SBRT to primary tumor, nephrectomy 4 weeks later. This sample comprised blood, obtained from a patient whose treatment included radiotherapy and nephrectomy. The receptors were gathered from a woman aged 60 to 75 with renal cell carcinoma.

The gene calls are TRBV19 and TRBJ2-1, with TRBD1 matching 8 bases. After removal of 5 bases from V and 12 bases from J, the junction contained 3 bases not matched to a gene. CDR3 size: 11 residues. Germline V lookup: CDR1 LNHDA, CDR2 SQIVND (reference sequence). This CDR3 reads CASSYGTGQFF. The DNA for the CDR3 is TGTGCCAGTAGTTACGGGACAGGGCAGTTCTTC.

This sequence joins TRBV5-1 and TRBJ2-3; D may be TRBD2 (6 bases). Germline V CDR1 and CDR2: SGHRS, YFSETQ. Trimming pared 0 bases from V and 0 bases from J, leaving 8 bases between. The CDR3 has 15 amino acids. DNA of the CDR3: TGCGCCAGCAGCTTGGTGGGGGGTAGCACAGATACGCAGTATTTT. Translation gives CASSLVGGSTDTQYF.

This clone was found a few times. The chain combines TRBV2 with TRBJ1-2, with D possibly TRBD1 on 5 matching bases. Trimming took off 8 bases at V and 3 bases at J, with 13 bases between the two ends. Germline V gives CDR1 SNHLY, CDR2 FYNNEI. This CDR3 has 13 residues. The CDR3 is CASYLLRDYGYTF. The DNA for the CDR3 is TGTGCCAGCTATCTCCTCAGGGACTATGGCTACACCTTC.

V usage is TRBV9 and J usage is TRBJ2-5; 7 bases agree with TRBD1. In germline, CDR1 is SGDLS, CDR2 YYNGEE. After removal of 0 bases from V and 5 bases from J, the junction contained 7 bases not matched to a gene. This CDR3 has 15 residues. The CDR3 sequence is CASSVDPGRGETQYF. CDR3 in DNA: TGTGCCAGCAGCGTAGATCCGGGCAGGGGGGAGACCCAGTACTTC.

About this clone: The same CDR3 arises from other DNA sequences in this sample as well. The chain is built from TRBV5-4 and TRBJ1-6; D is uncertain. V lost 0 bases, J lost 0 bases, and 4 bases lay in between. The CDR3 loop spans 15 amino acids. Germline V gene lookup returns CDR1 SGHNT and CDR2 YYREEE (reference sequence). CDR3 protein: CASSLVGSYNSPLHF. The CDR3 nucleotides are TGTGCCAGCAGCTTGGTAGGCTCCTATAATTCACCCCTCCACTTT.

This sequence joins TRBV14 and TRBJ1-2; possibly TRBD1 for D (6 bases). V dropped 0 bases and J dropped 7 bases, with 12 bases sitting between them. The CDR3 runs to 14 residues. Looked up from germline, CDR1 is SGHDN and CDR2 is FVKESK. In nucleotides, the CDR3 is TGTGCCAGCAGCCAAGATGGCGGCAGGGGTGGCTACACCTTC. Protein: CASSQDGGRGGYTF.

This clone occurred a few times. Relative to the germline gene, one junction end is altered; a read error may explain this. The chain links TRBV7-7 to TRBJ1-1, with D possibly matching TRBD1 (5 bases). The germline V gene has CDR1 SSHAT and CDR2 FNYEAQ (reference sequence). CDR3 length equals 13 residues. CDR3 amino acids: CASSFTAGDEAFF. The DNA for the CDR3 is TGTGCTAGCAGCTTCACAGCCGGGGACGAAGCTTTCTTT.

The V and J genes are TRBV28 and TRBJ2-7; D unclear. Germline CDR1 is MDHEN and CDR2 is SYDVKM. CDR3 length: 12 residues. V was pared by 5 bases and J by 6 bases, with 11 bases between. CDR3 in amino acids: CASSRNVGEQYF. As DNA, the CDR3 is TGTGCCAGCAGTCGGAATGTTGGCGAGCAGTACTTC.

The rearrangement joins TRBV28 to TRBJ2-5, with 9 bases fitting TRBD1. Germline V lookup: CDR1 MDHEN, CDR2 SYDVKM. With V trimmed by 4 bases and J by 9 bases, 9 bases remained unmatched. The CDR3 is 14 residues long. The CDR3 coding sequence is TGTGCCAGCAGTTCCTCGGGACAGGGTCCCTCCCAGTACTTC. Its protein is CASSSSGQGPSQYF.

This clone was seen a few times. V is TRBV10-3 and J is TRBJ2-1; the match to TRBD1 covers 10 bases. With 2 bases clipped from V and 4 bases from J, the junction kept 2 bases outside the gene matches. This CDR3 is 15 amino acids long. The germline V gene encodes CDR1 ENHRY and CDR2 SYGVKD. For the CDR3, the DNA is TGTGCCATCAGTGAGCCGGACAGGGGGTACAATGAGCAGTTCTTC. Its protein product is CAISEPDRGYNEQFF.

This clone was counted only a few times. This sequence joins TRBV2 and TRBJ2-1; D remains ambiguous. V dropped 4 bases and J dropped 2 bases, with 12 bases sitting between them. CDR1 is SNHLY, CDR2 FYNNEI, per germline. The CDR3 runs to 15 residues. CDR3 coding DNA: TGTGCCAGCAGTGTCGTCAGAGGAACCTACAATGAGCAGTTCTTC. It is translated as CASSVVRGTYNEQFF.

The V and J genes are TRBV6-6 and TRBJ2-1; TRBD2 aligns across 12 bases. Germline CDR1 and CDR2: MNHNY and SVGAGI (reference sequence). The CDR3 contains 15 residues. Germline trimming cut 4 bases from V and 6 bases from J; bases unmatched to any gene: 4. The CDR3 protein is CASSSPTSGSNEQFF. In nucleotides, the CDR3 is TGTGCCAGCAGTTCTCCGACTAGCGGGAGCAATGAGCAGTTCTTC.

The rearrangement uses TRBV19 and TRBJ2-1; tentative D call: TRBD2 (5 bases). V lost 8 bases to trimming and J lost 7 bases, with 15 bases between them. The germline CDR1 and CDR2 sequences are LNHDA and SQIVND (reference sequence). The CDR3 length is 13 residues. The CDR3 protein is CASDFGPGNEQFF. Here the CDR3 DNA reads TGTGCCAGTGACTTCGGACCGGGAAATGAGCAGTTCTTC.

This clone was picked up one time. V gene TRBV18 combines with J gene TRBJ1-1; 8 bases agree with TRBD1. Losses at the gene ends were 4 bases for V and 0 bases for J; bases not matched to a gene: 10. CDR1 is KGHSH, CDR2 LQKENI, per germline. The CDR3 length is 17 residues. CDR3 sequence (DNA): TGTGCCAGCTCACACCGGACAGGGACGGGGTTGAACACTGAAGCTTTCTTT. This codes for CASSHRTGTGLNTEAFF.

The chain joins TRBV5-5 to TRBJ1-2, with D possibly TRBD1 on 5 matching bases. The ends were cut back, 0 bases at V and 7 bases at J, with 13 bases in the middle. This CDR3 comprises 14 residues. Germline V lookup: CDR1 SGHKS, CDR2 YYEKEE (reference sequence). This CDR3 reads CASSLAQGLGGYTF. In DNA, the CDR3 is TGTGCCAGCAGCTTGGCTCAGGGATTGGGTGGCTACACCTTC.

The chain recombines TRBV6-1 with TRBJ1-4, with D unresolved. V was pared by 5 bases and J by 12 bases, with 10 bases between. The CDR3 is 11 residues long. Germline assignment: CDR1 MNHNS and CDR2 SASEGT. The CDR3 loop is CASSRTWELFF. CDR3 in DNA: TGTGCCAGCAGTCGGACTTGGGAACTGTTTTTT.

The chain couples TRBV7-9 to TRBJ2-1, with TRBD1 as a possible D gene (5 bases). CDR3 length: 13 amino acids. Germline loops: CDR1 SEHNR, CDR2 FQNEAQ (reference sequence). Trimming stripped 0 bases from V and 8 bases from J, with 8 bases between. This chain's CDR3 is CASSLALTDEQFF. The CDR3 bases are TGTGCCAGCAGCTTAGCGCTGACAGATGAGCAGTTCTTC.

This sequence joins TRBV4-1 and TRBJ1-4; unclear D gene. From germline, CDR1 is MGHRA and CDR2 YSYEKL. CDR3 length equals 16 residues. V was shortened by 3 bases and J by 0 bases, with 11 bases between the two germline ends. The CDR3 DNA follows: TGCGCCAGCAGCCAGTTAACGCTAGCAACTAATGAAAAACTGTTTTTT. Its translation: CASSQLTLATNEKLFF.

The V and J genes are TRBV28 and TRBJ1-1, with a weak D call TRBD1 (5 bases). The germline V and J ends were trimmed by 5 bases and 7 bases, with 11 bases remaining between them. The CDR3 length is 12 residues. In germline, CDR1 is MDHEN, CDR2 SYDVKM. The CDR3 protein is CASSLGTVEAFF. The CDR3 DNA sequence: TGTGCCAGCAGTCTGGGGACGGTTGAAGCTTTCTTT. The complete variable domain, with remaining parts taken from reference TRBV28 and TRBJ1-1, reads DVKVTQSSRYLVKRTGEKVFLECVQDMDHENMFWYRQDPGLGLRLIYFSYDVKMKEKGDIPEGYSVSREKKERFSLILESASTNQTSMYLCASSLGTVEAFFGQGTRLTVV.

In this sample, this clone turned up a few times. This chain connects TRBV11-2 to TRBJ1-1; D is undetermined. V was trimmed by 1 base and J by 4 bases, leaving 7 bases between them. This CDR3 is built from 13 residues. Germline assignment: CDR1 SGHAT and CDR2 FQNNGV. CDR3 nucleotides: TGTGCCAGCAGCTTAGCCCCAGGCACTGAAGCTTTCTTT. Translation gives CASSLAPGTEAFF.

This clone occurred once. Here the CDR3 reads CASSQVSTGTEQYF. CDR3 coding DNA: TGCGCCAGCAGCCAAGTCTCGACAGGGACCGAGCAGTACTTC. This chain joins TRBV4-3 and TRBJ2-7, with 7 bases that match TRBD1. V lost 1 base, J lost 6 bases, and 6 bases stayed unmatched. The germline V gene has CDR1 LGHNA and CDR2 YSLEER. The CDR3 contains 14 residues.

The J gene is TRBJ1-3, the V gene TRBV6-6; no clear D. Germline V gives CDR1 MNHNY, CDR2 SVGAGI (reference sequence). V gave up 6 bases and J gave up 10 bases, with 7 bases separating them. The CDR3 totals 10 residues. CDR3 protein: CASREVTIYF. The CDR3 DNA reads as TGTGCCAGCAGGGAGGTAACCATATATTTT.

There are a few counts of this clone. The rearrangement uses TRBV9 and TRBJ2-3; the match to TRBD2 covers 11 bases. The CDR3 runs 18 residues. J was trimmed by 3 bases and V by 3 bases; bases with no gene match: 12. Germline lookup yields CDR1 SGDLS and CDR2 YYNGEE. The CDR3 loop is CASSGGTSGRTPTDTQYF. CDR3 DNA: TGTGCCAGCAGCGGGGGGACTAGCGGAAGAACCCCGACAGATACGCAGTATTTT.

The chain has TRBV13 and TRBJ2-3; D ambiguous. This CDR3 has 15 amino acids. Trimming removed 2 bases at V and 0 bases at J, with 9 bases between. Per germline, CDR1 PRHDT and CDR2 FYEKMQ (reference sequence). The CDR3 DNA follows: TGTGCCAGCAGCTTACGGTCCACCAGCACAGATACGCAGTATTTT. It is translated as CASSLRSTSTDTQYF.